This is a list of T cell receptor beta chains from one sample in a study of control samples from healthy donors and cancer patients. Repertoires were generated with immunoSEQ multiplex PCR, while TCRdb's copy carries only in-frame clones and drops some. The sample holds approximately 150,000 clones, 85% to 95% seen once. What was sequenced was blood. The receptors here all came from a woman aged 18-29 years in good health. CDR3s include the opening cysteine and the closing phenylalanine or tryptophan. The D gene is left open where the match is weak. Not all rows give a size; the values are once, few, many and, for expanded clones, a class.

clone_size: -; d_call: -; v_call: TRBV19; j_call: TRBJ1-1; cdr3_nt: TGTGCCAGTAGACGAGACCGATTGAACACTGAAGCTTTCTTT; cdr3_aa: CASRRDRLNTEAFF
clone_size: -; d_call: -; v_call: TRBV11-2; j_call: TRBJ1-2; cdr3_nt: TGTGCCAGCAGCTTATTCGGTCCGCGCTATGGCTACACCTTC; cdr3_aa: CASSLFGPRYGYTF
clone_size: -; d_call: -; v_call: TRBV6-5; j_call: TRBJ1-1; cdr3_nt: TGTGCCAGCAGTTACTCGACAGGGAACACTGAAGCTTTCTTT; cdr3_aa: CASSYSTGNTEAFF
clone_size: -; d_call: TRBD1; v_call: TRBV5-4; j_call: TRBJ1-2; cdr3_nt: TGTGCCAGCAGCCACAGGGGGTTGCACTATGGCTACACCTTC; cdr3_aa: CASSHRGLHYGYTF
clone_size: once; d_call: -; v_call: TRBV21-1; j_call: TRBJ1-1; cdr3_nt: TGTGCCAGCAGCTCAGCGTACAGGGGAGGGACTGAAGCTTTCTTT; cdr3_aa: CASSSAYRGGTEAFF
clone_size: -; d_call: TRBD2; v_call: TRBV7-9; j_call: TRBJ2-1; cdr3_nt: TGTGCCAGCAGCCGATCTAGCGGGGTTTACAATGAGCAGTTCTTC; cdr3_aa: CASSRSSGVYNEQFF
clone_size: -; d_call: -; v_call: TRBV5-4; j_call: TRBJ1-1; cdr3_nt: TGTGCCAGCAGCTGGAGGGGAAGCGGGGCTGAAGCTTTCTTT; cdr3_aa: CASSWRGSGAEAFF
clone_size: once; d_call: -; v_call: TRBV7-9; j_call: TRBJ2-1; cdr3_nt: TGTGCCAGCAGCTCGCCGGGACGGATGCGACCCAATGAGCAGTTCTTC; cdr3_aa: CASSSPGRMRPNEQFF
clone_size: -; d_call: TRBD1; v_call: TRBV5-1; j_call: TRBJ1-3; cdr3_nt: TGCGCCAGCAGCCCAGGACAGGGATCGGGCGACACCATATATTTT; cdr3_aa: CASSPGQGSGDTIYF
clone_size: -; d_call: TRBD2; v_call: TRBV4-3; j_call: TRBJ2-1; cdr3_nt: TGCGCCAGCAGCCCTCGACTAGCAGGAAATGAGCAGTTCTTC; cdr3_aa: CASSPRLAGNEQFF
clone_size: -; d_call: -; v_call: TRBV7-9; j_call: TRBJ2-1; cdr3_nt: TGTGCCAGCAGCGTCCACCATGAGCAGTTCTTC; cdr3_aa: CASSVHHEQFF
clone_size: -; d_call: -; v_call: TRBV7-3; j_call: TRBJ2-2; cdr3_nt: TGTGCCAGCAGCTTAAGCCACACCGGGGAGCTGTTTTTT; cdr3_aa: CASSLSHTGELFF
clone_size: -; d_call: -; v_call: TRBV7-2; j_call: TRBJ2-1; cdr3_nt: TGTGCCAGCAGCGTCGATGGGGGGGCACTGAATGAGCAGTTCTTC; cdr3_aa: CASSVDGGALNEQFF
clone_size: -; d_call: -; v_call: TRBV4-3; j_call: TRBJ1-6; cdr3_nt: TGCGCCAGCAGCCCCAGAGAGGGAGTCCCAAATTCACCCCTCCACTTT; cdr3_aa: CASSPREGVPNSPLHF
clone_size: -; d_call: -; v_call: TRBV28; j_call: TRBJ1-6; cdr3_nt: TGTGCCAGCAGTTTAACGGGGGATTCACCCCTCCACTTT; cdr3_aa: CASSLTGDSPLHF
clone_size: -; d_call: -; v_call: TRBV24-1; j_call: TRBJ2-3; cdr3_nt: TGTGCCACCAGTGATGCATCCGGGGGGCCCGCAGATACGCAGTATTTT; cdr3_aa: CATSDASGGPADTQYF
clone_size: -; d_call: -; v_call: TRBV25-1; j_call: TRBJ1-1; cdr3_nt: TGTGCCAGCAGTGGCTACAGGGCGAACACTGAAGCTTTCTTT; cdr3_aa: CASSGYRANTEAFF
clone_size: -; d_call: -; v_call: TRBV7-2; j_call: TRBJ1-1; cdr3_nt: TGTGCCAGCAGCTTAGATTGGCGGAACACTGAAGCTTTCTTT; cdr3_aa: CASSLDWRNTEAFF
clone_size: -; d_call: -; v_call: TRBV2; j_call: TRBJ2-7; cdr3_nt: TGTGCCAGCAGTGAATACAGTTTCTCCTACGAGCAGTACTTC; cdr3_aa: CASSEYSFSYEQYF
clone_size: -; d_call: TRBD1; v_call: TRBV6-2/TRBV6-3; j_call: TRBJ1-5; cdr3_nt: TGTGCCAGCAGTTATTGGGACAGGGGTAATCAGCCCCAGCATTTT; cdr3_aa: CASSYWDRGNQPQHF
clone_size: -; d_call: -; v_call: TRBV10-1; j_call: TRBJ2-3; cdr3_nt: TGCGCCAGCAGCCGTCAACACACAGATACGCAGTATTTT; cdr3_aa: CASSRQHTDTQYF
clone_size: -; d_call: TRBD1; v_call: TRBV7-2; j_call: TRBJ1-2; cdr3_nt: TGTGCCAGCAGCTTAGGGACAGGTCGATATGGCTACACCTTC; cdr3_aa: CASSLGTGRYGYTF
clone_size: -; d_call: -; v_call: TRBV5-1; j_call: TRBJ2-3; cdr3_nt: TGCGCCAGCAGCTCCTACGGCGGGGAAGATACGCAGTATTTT; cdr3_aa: CASSSYGGEDTQYF
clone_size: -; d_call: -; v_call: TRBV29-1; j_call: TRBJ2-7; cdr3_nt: TGCAGCGTTGCGGCAGGTGTTCCCTACGAGCAGTACTTC; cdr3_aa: CSVAAGVPYEQYF
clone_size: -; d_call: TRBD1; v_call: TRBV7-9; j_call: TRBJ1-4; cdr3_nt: TGTGCCAGCAAAGGGACAGGGGCGTTCAATGAAAAACTGTTTTTT; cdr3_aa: CASKGTGAFNEKLFF